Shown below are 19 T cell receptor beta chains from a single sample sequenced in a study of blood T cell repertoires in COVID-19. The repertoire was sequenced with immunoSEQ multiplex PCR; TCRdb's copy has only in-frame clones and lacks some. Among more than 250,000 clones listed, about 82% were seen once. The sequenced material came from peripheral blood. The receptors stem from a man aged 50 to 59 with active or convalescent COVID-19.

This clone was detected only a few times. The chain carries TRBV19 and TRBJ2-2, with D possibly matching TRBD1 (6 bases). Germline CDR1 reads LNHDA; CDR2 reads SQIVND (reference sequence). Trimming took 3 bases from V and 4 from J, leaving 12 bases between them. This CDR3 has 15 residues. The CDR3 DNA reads TGTGCCAGTAGTATCCGGACAGTGTCCACCGGGGAGCTGTTTTTT. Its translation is CASSIRTVSTGELFF.

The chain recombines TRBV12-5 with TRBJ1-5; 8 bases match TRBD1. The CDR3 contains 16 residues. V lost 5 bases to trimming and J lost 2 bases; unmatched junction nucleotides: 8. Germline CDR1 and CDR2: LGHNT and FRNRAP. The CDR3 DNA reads TGTGCTAGTGGTCTAGACAGGGGAGCGGGCAATCAGCCCCAGCATTTT. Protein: CASGLDRGAGNQPQHF. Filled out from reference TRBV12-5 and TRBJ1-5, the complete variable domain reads DARVTQTPRHKVTEMGQEVTMRCQPILGHNTVFWYRQTMMQGLELLAYFRNRAPLDDSGMPKDRFSAEMPDATLATLKIQPSEPRDSAVYFCASGLDRGAGNQPQHFGDGTRLSIL.

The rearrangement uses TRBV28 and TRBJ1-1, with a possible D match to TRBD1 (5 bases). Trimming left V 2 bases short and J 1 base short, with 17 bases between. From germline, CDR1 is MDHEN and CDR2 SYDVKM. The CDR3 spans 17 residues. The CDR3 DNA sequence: TGTGCCAGCAGTTTAGGAGGGGCACAATCGGGGAACACTGAAGCTTTCTTT. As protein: CASSLGGAQSGNTEAFF. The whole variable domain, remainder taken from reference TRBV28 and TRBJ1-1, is DVKVTQSSRYLVKRTGEKVFLECVQDMDHENMFWYRQDPGLGLRLIYFSYDVKMKEKGDIPEGYSVSREKKERFSLILESASTNQTSMYLCASSLGGAQSGNTEAFFGQGTRLTVV.

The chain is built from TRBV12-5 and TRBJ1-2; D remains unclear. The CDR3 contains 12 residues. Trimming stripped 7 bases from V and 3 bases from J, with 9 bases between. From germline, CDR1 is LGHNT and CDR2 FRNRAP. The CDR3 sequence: CASAQTDYGYTF. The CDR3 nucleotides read TGTGCTAGTGCGCAAACTGACTATGGCTACACCTTC. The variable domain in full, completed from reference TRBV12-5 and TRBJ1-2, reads DARVTQTPRHKVTEMGQEVTMRCQPILGHNTVFWYRQTMMQGLELLAYFRNRAPLDDSGMPKDRFSAEMPDATLATLKIQPSEPRDSAVYFCASAQTDYGYTFGSGTRLTVV.

The CDR3 spells CASAPWGQDGYTF. In nucleotides, the CDR3 is TGTGCTAGTGCTCCGTGGGGGCAAGATGGCTACACCTTC. The rearrangement joins TRBV12-5 to TRBJ1-2; TRBD1 might be the D (6 bases). Germline CDR1 is LGHNT and CDR2 is FRNRAP. V was clipped by 7 bases and J by 6 bases, with 15 bases between them. This CDR3 has 13 amino acids. Full variable domain (missing parts from reference TRBV12-5 and TRBJ1-2): DARVTQTPRHKVTEMGQEVTMRCQPILGHNTVFWYRQTMMQGLELLAYFRNRAPLDDSGMPKDRFSAEMPDATLATLKIQPSEPRDSAVYFCASAPWGQDGYTFGSGTRLTVV.

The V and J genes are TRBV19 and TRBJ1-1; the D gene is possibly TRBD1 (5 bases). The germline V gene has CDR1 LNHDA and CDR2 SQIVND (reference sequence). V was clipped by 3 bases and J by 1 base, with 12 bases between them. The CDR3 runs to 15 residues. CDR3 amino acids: CASSISGVGNTEAFF. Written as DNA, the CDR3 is TGTGCCAGTAGTATCTCGGGGGTAGGGAACACTGAAGCTTTCTTT.

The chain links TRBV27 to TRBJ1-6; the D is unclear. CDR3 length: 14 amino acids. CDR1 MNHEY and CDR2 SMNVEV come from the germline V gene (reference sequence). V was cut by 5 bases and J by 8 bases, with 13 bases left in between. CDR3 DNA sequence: TGTGCCAGCAGTCGGTCACTGGCGGATTCACCCCTCCACTTT. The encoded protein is CASSRSLADSPLHF.

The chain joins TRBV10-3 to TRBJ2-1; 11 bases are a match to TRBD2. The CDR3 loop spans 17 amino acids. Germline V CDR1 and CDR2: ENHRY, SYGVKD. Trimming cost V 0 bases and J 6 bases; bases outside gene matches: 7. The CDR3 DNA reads TGTGCCATCAGTGAGTCTCTAGCGGGAGGCGGTGGCAATGAGCAGTTCTTC. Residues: CAISESLAGGGGNEQFF.

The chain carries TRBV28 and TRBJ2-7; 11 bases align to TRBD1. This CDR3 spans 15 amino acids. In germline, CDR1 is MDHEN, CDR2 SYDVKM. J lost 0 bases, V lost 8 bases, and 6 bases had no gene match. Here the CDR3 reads CASGPGTGGSYEQYF. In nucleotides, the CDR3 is TGTGCCAGCGGTCCCGGGACAGGGGGCTCCTACGAGCAGTACTTC.

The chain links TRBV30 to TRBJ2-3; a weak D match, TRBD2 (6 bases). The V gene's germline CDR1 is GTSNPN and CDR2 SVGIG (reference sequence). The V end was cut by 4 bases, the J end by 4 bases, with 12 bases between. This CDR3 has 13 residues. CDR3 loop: CAWTEGGPDTQYF. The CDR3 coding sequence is TGTGCCTGGACCGAGGGAGGCCCAGATACGCAGTATTTT.

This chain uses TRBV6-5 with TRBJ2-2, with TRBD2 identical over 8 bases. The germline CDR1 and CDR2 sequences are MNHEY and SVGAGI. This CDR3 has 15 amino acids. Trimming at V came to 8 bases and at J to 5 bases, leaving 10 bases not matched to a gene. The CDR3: CASGGVAGWTGELFF. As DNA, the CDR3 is TGTGCCAGCGGGGGGGTAGCGGGATGGACCGGGGAGCTGTTTTTT.

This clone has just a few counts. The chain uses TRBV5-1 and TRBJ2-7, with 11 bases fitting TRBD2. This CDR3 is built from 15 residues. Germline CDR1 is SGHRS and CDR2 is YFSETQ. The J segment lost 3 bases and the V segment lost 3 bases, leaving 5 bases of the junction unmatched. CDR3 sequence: CASSSITSGGYEQYF. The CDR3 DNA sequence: TGCGCCAGCAGCTCCATTACTAGCGGGGGCTACGAGCAGTACTTC.

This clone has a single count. CDR3 coding DNA: TGCGCCACCCGTATAGCAACCCAAACAGATACGCAGTATTTT. Translated, it gives CATRIATQTDTQYF. The chain has TRBV5-1 and TRBJ2-3, with D hard to call. V lost 9 bases, J lost 3 bases, and 17 bases lay in between. The CDR3 has 14 residues. Germline V gives CDR1 SGHRS, CDR2 YFSETQ.

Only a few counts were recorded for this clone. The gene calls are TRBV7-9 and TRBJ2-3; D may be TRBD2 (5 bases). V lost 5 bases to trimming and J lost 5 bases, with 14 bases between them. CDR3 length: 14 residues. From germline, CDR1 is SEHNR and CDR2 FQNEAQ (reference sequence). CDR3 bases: TGTGCCAGCAGCCCCGACTATTTCCGAGATACGCAGTATTTT. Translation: CASSPDYFRDTQYF.

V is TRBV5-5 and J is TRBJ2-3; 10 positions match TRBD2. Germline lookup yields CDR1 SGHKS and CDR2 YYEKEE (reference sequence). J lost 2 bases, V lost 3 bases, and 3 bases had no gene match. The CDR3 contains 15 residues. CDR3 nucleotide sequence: TGTGCCAGCAGCTCCGGGACTAGCGTCACAGATACGCAGTATTTT. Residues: CASSSGTSVTDTQYF.

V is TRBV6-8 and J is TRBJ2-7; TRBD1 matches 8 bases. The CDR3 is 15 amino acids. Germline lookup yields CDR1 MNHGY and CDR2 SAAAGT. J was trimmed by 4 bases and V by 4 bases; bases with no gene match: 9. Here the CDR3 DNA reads TGTGCCAGCAGTTCCATCAACAGGGGGAGATACGAGCAGTACTTC. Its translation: CASSSINRGRYEQYF.

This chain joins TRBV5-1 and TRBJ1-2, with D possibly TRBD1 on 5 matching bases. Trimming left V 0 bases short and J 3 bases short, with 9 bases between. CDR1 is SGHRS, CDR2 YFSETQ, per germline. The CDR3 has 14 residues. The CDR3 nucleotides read TGCGCCAGCAGCTTGGACAGGTCTGACTATGGCTACACCTTC. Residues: CASSLDRSDYGYTF.

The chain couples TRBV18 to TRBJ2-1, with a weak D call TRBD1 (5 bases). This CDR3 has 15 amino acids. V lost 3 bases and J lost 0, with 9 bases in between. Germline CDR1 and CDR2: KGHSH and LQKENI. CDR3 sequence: CASSPGHTSYNEQFF. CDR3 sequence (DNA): TGTGCCAGCTCACCCGGACACACCTCCTACAATGAGCAGTTCTTC.

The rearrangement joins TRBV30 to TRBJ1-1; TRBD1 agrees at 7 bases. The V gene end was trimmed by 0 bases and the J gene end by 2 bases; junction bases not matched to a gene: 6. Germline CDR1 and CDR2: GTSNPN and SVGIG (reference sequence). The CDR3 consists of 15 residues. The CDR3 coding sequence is TGTGCCTGGAGTGTGGGACAGAGGTTAAACACTGAAGCTTTCTTT. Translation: CAWSVGQRLNTEAFF.